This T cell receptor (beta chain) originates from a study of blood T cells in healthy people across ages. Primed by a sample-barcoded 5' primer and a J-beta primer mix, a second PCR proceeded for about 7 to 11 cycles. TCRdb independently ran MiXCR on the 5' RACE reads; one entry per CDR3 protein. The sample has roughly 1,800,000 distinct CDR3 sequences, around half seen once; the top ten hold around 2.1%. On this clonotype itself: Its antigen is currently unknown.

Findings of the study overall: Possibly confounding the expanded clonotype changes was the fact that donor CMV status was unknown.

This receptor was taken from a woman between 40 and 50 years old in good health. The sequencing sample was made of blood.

CDR3: CASSPKFGTGVSYEQYF. The DNA of the CDR3 is TGCGCCAGCAGCCCAAAATTCGGGACGGGGGTATCCTACGAGCAGTACTTC. V gene TRBV4-3 combines with J gene TRBJ2-7, with TRBD2 as a possible D gene (6 bases). Germline CDR1 LGHNA, CDR2 YSLEER. Trimming stripped 4 bases from V and 1 base from J, with 20 bases between. The CDR3 loop spans 17 amino acids.